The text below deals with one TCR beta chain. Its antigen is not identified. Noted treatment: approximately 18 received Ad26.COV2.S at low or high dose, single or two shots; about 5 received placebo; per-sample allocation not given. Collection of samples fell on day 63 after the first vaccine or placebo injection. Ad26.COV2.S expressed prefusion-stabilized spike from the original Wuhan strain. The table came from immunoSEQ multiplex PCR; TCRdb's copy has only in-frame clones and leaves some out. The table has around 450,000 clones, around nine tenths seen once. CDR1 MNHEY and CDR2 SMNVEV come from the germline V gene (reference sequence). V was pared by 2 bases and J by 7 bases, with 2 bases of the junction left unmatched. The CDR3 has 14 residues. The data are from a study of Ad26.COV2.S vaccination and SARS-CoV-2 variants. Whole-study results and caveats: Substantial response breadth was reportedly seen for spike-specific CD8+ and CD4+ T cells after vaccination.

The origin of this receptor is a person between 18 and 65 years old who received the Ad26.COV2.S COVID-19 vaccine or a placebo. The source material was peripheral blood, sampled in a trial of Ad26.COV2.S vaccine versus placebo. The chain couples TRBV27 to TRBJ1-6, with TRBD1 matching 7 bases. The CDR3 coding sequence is TGTGCCAGCAGTTTAGTACAGGGGAATTCACCCCTCCACTTT. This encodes CASSLVQGNSPLHF.